These 29 T cell receptor beta chains were sequenced from one sample in a study of T cell changes during pregnancy in multiple sclerosis. Only in-frame clones appear in the TCRdb table, and some are missing; sequencing was by immunoSEQ multiplex PCR. The sample lists about 88,000 clones; more than 85% were seen once. Source: peripheral blood, taken in the first trimester of pregnancy. Source of these receptors: a female donor with multiple sclerosis, enrolled in a pregnancy study.

The V call is TRBV12-5, the J call TRBJ2-7; TRBD1 is a possible D gene (6 bases). The V gene's germline CDR1 is LGHNT and CDR2 FRNRAP. Trimming took 6 bases from V and 2 from J, leaving 11 bases between them. CDR3 size: 13 residues. The CDR3 loop is CASGRDIAYEQYF. CDR3 nucleotides: TGTGCTAGTGGCCGGGACATCGCCTACGAGCAGTACTTC. Supplemented by reference TRBV12-5 and TRBJ2-7, the full variable domain reads DARVTQTPRHKVTEMGQEVTMRCQPILGHNTVFWYRQTMMQGLELLAYFRNRAPLDDSGMPKDRFSAEMPDATLATLKIQPSEPRDSAVYFCASGRDIAYEQYFGPGTRLTVT.

Only one count was recorded for this clone. The CDR3: CASSNPQGGAFF. Written as DNA, the CDR3 is TGTGCCAGCAGTAACCCCCAGGGGGGAGCTTTCTTT. The chain employs TRBV27 and TRBJ1-1; 7 bases match TRBD1. V gave up 5 bases and J gave up 10 bases; unmatched junction bases: 7. CDR1 and CDR2 (germline): MNHEY, SMNVEV (reference sequence). The CDR3 spans 12 residues.

This rearrangement joins TRBV5-1 to TRBJ2-5, with D maybe TRBD1 (6 bases). This CDR3 has 13 residues. Between the trimmed V and J ends, which lost 1 base and 4 bases, there was a span of 8 bases. CDR1 SGHRS and CDR2 YFSETQ come from the germline V gene. CDR3 amino acids: CASSLTGSETQYF. The CDR3 region has the DNA TGCGCCAGCAGCTTGACAGGGTCAGAGACCCAGTACTTC.

This clone has just one count. The chain uses TRBV30 and TRBJ2-6; D gene ambiguous. V lost 2 bases and J 0 bases, leaving 5 bases between the germline ends. In germline, CDR1 is GTSNPN, CDR2 SVGIG (reference sequence). The CDR3 has 14 residues. This CDR3 reads CAWSQDSGANVLTF. The CDR3 DNA is TGTGCCTGGAGTCAGGACTCTGGGGCCAACGTCCTGACTTTC.

This clone was counted a single time. This sequence joins TRBV5-1 and TRBJ1-4; D is undetermined. V was shortened by 0 bases and J by 7 bases, with 19 bases between the two germline ends. The CDR3 contains 17 residues. Germline lookup yields CDR1 SGHRS and CDR2 YFSETQ. The CDR3 is CASSLAGSAQLGEKLFF. The CDR3 nucleotides are TGCGCCAGCAGCTTGGCCGGGTCGGCCCAACTAGGTGAAAAACTGTTTTTT.

The chain employs TRBV7-3 and TRBJ2-5; 9 bases map to TRBD2. CDR3 length: 14 residues. Germline assignment: CDR1 SGHTA and CDR2 FQGTGA. V lost 5 bases and J lost 4; bases outside the gene matches: 5. The CDR3 nucleotides read TGTGCCAGCAGCCTTAGCGGGAGAGGAGAGACCCAGTACTTC. The encoded protein is CASSLSGRGETQYF.

The chain uses TRBV6-6 and TRBJ2-7; 13 nucleotides match TRBD2. The germline CDR1 and CDR2 sequences are MNHNY and SVGAGI (reference sequence). With 4 bases clipped from V and 5 bases from J, the junction kept 8 bases outside the gene matches. CDR3 length: 16 residues. The CDR3 region is CASSSLAGGLDNEQYF. CDR3 DNA sequence: TGTGCCAGCAGTTCACTAGCGGGAGGGCTAGACAACGAGCAGTACTTC.

The J gene is TRBJ1-1, the V gene TRBV9; TRBD1 matches at 7 bases. V dropped 4 bases and J dropped 11; count of bases not matched to a gene: 11. The CDR3 totals 13 residues. CDR1 and CDR2 from the germline V gene are SGDLS and YYNGEE. The CDR3 protein is CASSTGTEVRAFF. DNA for the CDR3: TGTGCCAGCAGCACTGGGACAGAAGTTAGGGCTTTCTTT.

The rearrangement uses TRBV7-8 and TRBJ2-2; a possible D gene is TRBD2 (5 bases). The CDR3 covers 18 residues. The germline gives CDR1 SGHVS, CDR2 FQNEAQ. Trimming pared 1 base from V and 3 bases from J, leaving 18 bases between. CDR3 in amino acids: CASSLDLSRARYTGELFF. CDR3 bases: TGTGCCAGCAGCTTAGATCTCTCGAGGGCGCGGTACACCGGGGAGCTGTTTTTT.

This sequence joins TRBV6-1 and TRBJ1-4; TRBD1 agrees at 10 bases. This CDR3 spans 15 amino acids. Trimming at V came to 4 bases and at J to 6 bases, leaving 5 bases not matched to a gene. The germline gives CDR1 MNHNS, CDR2 SASEGT. CDR3 region: CASSASGTGDEKLFF. The CDR3 coding sequence is TGTGCCAGCAGTGCCTCCGGGACAGGGGATGAAAAACTGTTTTTT.

The V gene is TRBV14, the J gene TRBJ1-1; D unclear. Germline-derived CDR1 and CDR2 are SGHDN and FVKESK. V lost 1 base and J lost 4, with 10 bases in between. The CDR3 has 14 residues. CDR3 amino acids: CASSQVLGPTEAFF. CDR3 nucleotides: TGTGCCAGCAGCCAAGTACTGGGCCCCACTGAAGCTTTCTTT.

DNA for the CDR3: TGTGCCACCAGACAAGAAGTTAATGAGCAGTTCTTC. This translates into CATRQEVNEQFF. V gene TRBV6-1 combines with J gene TRBJ2-1; D ambiguous. The length of the CDR3 is 12 residues. Germline V gene data show CDR1 as MNHNS and CDR2 as SASEGT. Between the trimmed V and J ends, which lost 10 bases and 7 bases, there was a span of 14 bases.

V and J are TRBV15 and TRBJ2-2; a weak D match, TRBD1 (6 bases). The V end lost 0 bases, the J end lost 8 bases, and 19 bases lay between the germline ends. This CDR3 region has 17 residues. The germline CDR1 and CDR2 sequences are LNHNV and YYDKDF (reference sequence). Here the CDR3 reads CATSRDNRVAKGGELFF. CDR3 nucleotides: TGTGCCACCAGCAGAGACAACAGGGTCGCTAAGGGGGGGGAGCTGTTTTTT.

The chain carries TRBV10-2 and TRBJ2-7; TRBD2 matches 13 bases. The V gene end was trimmed by 3 bases and the J gene end by 4 bases; junction bases not matched to a gene: 3. Germline V gene data show CDR1 as WSHSY and CDR2 as SAAADI. This CDR3 contains 15 residues. In DNA, the CDR3 is TGCGCCAGCAGTGACCCGGGACTAGCGGGATACGAGCAGTACTTC. This sequence encodes CASSDPGLAGYEQYF.

The rearrangement links TRBV28 to TRBJ2-1, with 8 bases matching TRBD1. J gave up 6 bases and V 8 bases, and 6 bases lay outside the gene matches. Germline CDR1 MDHEN, CDR2 SYDVKM. The CDR3 runs to 13 residues. CDR3 DNA sequence: TGTGCCAGCCGGGAACAGGGGGGCAATGAGCAGTTCTTC. As protein: CASREQGGNEQFF.

The chain couples TRBV6-5 to TRBJ2-7, with 7 bases that match TRBD2. The CDR3 consists of 14 residues. CDR1 and CDR2 (germline): MNHEY, SVGAGI. V lost 2 bases to trimming and J lost 2 bases; unmatched junction nucleotides: 3. CDR3 coding DNA: TGTGCCAGCAGTTACCAAGCGGGACCCTACGAGCAGTACTTC. The encoded protein is CASSYQAGPYEQYF.

The chain carries TRBV27 and TRBJ2-5, with 7 nucleotides matching TRBD2. Trimming removed 2 bases from V and 2 bases from J; junction bases left unmatched: 8. This CDR3 spans 16 amino acids. Germline V lookup: CDR1 MNHEY, CDR2 SMNVEV (reference sequence). The CDR3 sequence: CASSLVAGAPQETQYF. The DNA for the CDR3 is TGTGCCAGCAGTTTAGTCGCGGGAGCGCCACAAGAGACCCAGTACTTC.

The J gene is TRBJ2-7, the V gene TRBV27; the D gene is possibly TRBD1 (5 bases). Germline V gene sequence: CDR1 MNHEY, CDR2 SMNVEV (reference sequence). There are 12 residues in the CDR3. V lost 5 bases and J lost 3, with 8 bases in between. The CDR3: CASSLQGYEQYF. In DNA, the CDR3 is TGTGCCAGCAGTCTCCAGGGCTACGAGCAGTACTTC.

The rearrangement joins TRBV7-6 to TRBJ2-7; perhaps TRBD1 as D (6 bases). Trimming removed 5 bases from V and 2 bases from J, with 16 bases in between. Germline CDR1 and CDR2: SGHVS and FNYEAQ. The CDR3 loop spans 15 amino acids. CDR3 protein: CASSLSTGPPYEQYF. The CDR3 nucleotides read TGTGCCAGCAGCCTAAGCACAGGGCCACCCTACGAGCAGTACTTC.

This chain connects TRBV15 to TRBJ2-1, with D perhaps TRBD2 (6 bases). CDR1 and CDR2 from the germline V gene are LNHNV and YYDKDF (reference sequence). Trimming took off 0 bases at V and 8 bases at J, with 14 bases between the two ends. The CDR3 is 15 amino acids. CDR3 sequence reads: CATSRDMGGLDEQFF. As DNA, the CDR3 is TGTGCCACCAGCAGAGATATGGGGGGATTAGATGAGCAGTTCTTC.

The V gene is TRBV27, the J gene TRBJ1-2; D is unresolved. CDR1 is MNHEY and CDR2 is SMNVEV in the germline V gene (reference sequence). This CDR3 has 14 residues. V lost 6 bases, J lost 1 base, and 12 bases lay in between. The CDR3 here is CASRPYRYNYGYTF. Here the CDR3 DNA reads TGTGCCAGCAGACCATACCGCTATAACTATGGCTACACCTTC.

This sequence joins TRBV19 and TRBJ2-3; D ambiguous. Germline V gives CDR1 LNHDA, CDR2 SQIVND (reference sequence). Deletions cut 2 bases from V and 2 bases from J, with 5 bases between. This CDR3 contains 13 residues. CDR3 protein: CASSIIVTDTQYF. CDR3 nucleotide sequence: TGTGCCAGTAGTATAATAGTCACAGATACGCAGTATTTT.

The rearrangement uses TRBV29-1 and TRBJ1-4; TRBD1 aligns across 7 bases. This CDR3 has 13 amino acids. The germline CDR1 and CDR2 sequences are SQVTM and ANQGSEA. The junction had 7 bases not matched to a gene; V was cut back by 7 bases and J by 5 bases. CDR3 amino acids: CSALTGRNEKLFF. CDR3 DNA: TGCAGCGCCCTGACAGGGAGGAATGAAAAACTGTTTTTT.

The rearrangement uses TRBV5-6 and TRBJ1-2; unclear D gene. V gave up 0 bases and J gave up 2 bases, with 11 bases separating them. Looked up from germline, CDR1 is SGHDT and CDR2 is YYEEEE. This CDR3 region has 15 residues. The CDR3 DNA reads as TGTGCCAGCAGCTTGGACGGAGAAGAGAACTATGGCTACACCTTC. It is translated as CASSLDGEENYGYTF.

The chain couples TRBV4-1 to TRBJ2-7, with D perhaps TRBD1 (7 bases). Germline CDR1 and CDR2: MGHRA and YSYEKL. CDR3 size: 16 residues. V shed 3 bases and J shed 5 bases, with 20 bases lying between them. CDR3 region: CASSQSWRQGGDEQYF. CDR3 bases: TGCGCCAGCAGCCAGTCTTGGCGGCAGGGGGGTGACGAGCAGTACTTC.

This clone was seen just once. The chain links TRBV5-1 to TRBJ1-1; weak D call: TRBD1 (6 bases). V was pared by 2 bases and J by 4 bases, with 15 bases between. Germline V gene data show CDR1 as SGHRS and CDR2 as YFSETQ. The CDR3 consists of 15 residues. The CDR3 loop reads CASSFAGAGPTEAFF. In DNA, the CDR3 is TGCGCCAGCAGCTTTGCGGGGGCTGGACCCACTGAAGCTTTCTTT.

For the CDR3, the DNA is TGTGCCAGCAGAGAACAGAACCTTAACTATGGCTACACCTTC. Its translation is CASREQNLNYGYTF. The V call is TRBV6-5, the J call TRBJ1-2; D is unresolved. The CDR3 is made up of 14 amino acids. Germline V lookup: CDR1 MNHEY, CDR2 SVGAGI. The germline V and J ends were trimmed by 6 bases and 1 base, with 12 bases remaining between them.

A single count supports this clone. V and J are TRBV15 and TRBJ2-4; D is undetermined. The germline V and J ends were trimmed by 4 bases and 7 bases, with 5 bases remaining between them. The CDR3 runs to 11 residues. Germline lookup yields CDR1 LNHNV and CDR2 YYDKDF (reference sequence). This chain's CDR3 is CATSTFNIQYF. For the CDR3, the DNA is TGTGCCACCAGCACCTTTAACATTCAGTACTTC.

The chain has TRBV4-3 and TRBJ1-5; tentative D call: TRBD1 (6 bases). Trimming took 0 bases from V and 3 from J, leaving 12 bases between them. CDR1 is LGHNA and CDR2 is YSLEER in the germline V gene. This CDR3 contains 16 residues. As DNA, the CDR3 is TGCGCCAGCAGCCAAGACCCGACAGGATACAATCAGCCCCAGCATTTT. Translated, it gives CASSQDPTGYNQPQHF.